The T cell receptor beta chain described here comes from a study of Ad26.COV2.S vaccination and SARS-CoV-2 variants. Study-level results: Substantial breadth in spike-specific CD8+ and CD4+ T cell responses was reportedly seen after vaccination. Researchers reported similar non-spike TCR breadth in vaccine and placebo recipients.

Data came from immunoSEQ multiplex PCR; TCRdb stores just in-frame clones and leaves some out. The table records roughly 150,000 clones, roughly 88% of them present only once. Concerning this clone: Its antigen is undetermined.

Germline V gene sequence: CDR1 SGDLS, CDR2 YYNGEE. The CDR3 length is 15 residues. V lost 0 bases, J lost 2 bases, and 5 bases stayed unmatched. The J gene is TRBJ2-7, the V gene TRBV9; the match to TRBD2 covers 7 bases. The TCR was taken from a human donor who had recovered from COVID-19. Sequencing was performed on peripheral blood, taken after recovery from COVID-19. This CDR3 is CASSVGNGGTYEQYF. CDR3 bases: TGTGCCAGCAGCGTAGGTAACGGGGGGACCTACGAGCAGTACTTC. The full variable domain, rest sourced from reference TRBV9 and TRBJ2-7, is DSGVTQTPKHLITATGQRVTLRCSPRSGDLSVYWYQQSLDQGLQFLIQYYNGEERAKGNILERFSAQQFPDLHSELNLSSLELGDSALYFCASSVGNGGTYEQYFGPGTRLTVT.